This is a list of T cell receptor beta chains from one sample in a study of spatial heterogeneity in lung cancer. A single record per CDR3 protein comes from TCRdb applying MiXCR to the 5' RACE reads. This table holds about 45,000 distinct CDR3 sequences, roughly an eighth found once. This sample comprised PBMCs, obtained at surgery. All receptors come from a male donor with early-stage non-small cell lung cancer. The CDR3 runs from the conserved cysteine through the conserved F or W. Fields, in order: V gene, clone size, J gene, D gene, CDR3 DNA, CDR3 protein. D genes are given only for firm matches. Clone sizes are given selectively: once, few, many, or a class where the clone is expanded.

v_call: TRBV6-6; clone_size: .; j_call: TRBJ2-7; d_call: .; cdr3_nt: TGTGCCAGCAGCCTGACTGGTCCGTACGAGCAGTACTTC; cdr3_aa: CASSLTGPYEQYF
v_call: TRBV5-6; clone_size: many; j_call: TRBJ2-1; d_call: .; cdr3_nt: TGTGCCAGCAGCCAGGGCCGCCGGAATGAGCAGTTCTTC; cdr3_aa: CASSQGRRNEQFF
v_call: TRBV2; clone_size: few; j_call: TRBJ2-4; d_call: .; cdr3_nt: TGTGCCAGCATCGGACAGTGGGGGCACATTCAGTACTTC; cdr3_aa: CASIGQWGHIQYF
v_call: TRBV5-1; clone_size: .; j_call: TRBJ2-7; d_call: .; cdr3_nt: TGCGCCAGCAGCTTGGCCACCGGGACCTACGAGCAGTACTTC; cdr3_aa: CASSLATGTYEQYF
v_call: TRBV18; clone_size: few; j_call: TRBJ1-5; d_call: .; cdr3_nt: TGTGCCAGCTCAGAAGCGGTGGGCAATCAGCCCCAGCATTTT; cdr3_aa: CASSEAVGNQPQHF
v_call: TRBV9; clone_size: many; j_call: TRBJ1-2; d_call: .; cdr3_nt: TGTGCCAGCAACCCTCAGGGTTGGCATGGCTACACCTTC; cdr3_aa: CASNPQGWHGYTF
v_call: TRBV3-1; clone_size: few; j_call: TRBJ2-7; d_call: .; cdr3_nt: TGTGCCAGCAGCTCTTCGATTCGCTACGAGCAGTACTTC; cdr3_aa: CASSSSIRYEQYF
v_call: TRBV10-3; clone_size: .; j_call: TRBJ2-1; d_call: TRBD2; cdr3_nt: TGTGCCATCAGTGAGGCCGGACTAGCGGGAGGTCGCGAGCAGTTCTTC; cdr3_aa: CAISEAGLAGGREQFF
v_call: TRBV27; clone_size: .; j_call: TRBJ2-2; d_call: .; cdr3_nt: TGTGCCAGCAGTTTTACAACCCCCACCGGGGAGCTGTTTTTT; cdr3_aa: CASSFTTPTGELFF
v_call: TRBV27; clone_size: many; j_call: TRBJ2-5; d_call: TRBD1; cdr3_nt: TGTGCCAGCAGCCTTACGCCCGGGACAGGACTAGAGACCCAGTACTTC; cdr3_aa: CASSLTPGTGLETQYF
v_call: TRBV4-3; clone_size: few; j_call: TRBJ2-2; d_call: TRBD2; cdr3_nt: TGCGCCAGCAGCCGTAGCGGGAGGACCGGGGAGCTGTTTTTT; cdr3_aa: CASSRSGRTGELFF
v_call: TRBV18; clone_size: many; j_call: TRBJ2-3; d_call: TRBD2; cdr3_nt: TGTGCCAGCTCACCACGCGGGACTAGAAGTTCGGATACGCAGTATTTT; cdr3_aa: CASSPRGTRSSDTQYF
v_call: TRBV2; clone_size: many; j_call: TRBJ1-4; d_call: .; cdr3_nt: TGTGCCAGCAGCTACAGGGCCGGACGTGAAAAACTGTTTTTT; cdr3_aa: CASSYRAGREKLFF
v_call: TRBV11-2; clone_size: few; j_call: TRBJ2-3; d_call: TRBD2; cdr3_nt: TGTGCCAGCAGCCCAAGGACTAGCGGGAGGACTAGCACAGATACGCAGTATTTT; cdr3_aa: CASSPRTSGRTSTDTQYF
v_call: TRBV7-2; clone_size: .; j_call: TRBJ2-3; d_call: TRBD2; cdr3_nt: TGTGCCAGCAGCCACCTGAGCGGGGGAGTCACAGATACGCAGTATTTT; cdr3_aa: CASSHLSGGVTDTQYF
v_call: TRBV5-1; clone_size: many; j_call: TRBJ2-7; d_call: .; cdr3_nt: TGCGCCAGCAGCTTGGAGACAGCCTCCTACGAGCAGTACTTC; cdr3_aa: CASSLETASYEQYF
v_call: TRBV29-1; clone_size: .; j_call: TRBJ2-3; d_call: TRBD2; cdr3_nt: TGCAGCTTATCCGGGACTAGCGGCAGCACAGATACGCAGTATTTT; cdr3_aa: CSLSGTSGSTDTQYF
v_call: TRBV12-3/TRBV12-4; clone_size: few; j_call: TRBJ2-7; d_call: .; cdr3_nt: TGTGCCAGCAGTTTCCAGGGACCCTCCTACGAGCAGTACTTC; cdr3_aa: CASSFQGPSYEQYF
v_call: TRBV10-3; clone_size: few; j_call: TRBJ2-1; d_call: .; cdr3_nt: TGTGCCATCAGTGAGTCCGTAGACAATGAGCAGTTCTTC; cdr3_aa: CAISESVDNEQFF
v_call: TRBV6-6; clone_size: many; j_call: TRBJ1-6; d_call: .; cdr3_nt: TGTGCCAGCAGCCCTACAGGGAATTCACCCCTCCACTTT; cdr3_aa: CASSPTGNSPLHF
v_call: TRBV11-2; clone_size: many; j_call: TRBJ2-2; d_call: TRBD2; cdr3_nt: TGTGCCAGCAGCCGCGGGAGATCGGGGGAGCTGTTTTTT; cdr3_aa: CASSRGRSGELFF
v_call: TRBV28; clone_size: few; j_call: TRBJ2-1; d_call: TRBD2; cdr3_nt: TGTGCCAGCAGTCCCGGACTAGCGGGTACCTACAATGAGCAGTTCTTC; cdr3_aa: CASSPGLAGTYNEQFF
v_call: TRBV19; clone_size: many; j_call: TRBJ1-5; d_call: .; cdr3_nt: TGTGCCAGTAGTATCTCAGGGGGCAATCAGCCCCAGCATTTT; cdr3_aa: CASSISGGNQPQHF
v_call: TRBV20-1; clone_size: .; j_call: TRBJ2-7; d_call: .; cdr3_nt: TGCAGTGCTAACCGGGACTCCTACGAGCAGTACTTC; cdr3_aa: CSANRDSYEQYF
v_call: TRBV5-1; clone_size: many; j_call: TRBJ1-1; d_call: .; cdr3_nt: TGCGCCAGCAGCTTGCTCGGATTGAACACTGAAGCTTTCTTT; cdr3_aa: CASSLLGLNTEAFF
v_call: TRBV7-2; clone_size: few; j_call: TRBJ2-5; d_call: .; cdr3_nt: TGTGCCAGCAGCTTACAGAAAGAGACCCAGTACTTC; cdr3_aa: CASSLQKETQYF
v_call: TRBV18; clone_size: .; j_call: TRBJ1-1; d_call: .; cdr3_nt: TGTGCCAGCTCACCGGGGGGGGCCCACACTGAAGCTTTCTTT; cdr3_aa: CASSPGGAHTEAFF
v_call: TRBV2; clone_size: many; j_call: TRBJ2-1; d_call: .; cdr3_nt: TGTGCCAGCAGTACAGGGTTTAATGAGCAGTTCTTC; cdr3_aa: CASSTGFNEQFF
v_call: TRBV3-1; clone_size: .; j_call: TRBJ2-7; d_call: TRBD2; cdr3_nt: TGTGCCAGCAGCACTTCGACTAGCGGGCCTACCGAGCAGTACTTC; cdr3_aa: CASSTSTSGPTEQYF